The 30 T cell receptor beta chains presented below share a single source sample, sequenced in a study of blood T cell repertoires in COVID-19. TCRdb's copy holds only in-frame clones and misses some; the assay was immunoSEQ multiplex PCR. The top ten clones hold 2% to 3% of a sample with fewer than 150,000 clones, 65% to 80% of them seen once. The sample consisted of peripheral blood. These receptors all stem from a man aged 50 to 59 with acute or convalescent COVID-19.

This clone appeared a single time. The sample has other DNA sequences that encode this CDR3 too. The rearrangement links TRBV5-1 to TRBJ2-5, with TRBD2 matching over 7 bases. The V segment lost 2 bases and the J segment 4 bases; nucleotides outside the gene matches: 11. Germline V gene data show CDR1 as SGHRS and CDR2 as YFSETQ. CDR3 length equals 16 residues. The CDR3 DNA sequence: TGCGCCAGCAGCTTAGCTAGTGGGAGGGTTTCAGAGACCCAGTACTTC. Translating gives CASSLASGRVSETQYF. Using reference TRBV5-1 and TRBJ2-5 for the parts outside the CDR3, the full variable domain is KAGVTQTPRYLIKTRGQQVTLSCSPISGHRSVSWYQQTPGQGLQFLFEYFSETQRNKGNFPGRFSGRQFSNSRSEMNVSTLELGDSALYLCASSLASGRVSETQYFGPGTRLLVL.

The rearrangement links TRBV5-5 to TRBJ2-7; maybe TRBD2 (5 bases). Germline V gives CDR1 SGHKS, CDR2 YYEKEE (reference sequence). V was trimmed by 0 bases and J by 2 bases, leaving 9 bases between them. The CDR3 runs to 14 residues. The CDR3 DNA is TGTGCCAGCAGCTTGGGGAGGTATGCCTACGAGCAGTACTTC. This sequence encodes CASSLGRYAYEQYF. Full variable domain (missing parts from reference TRBV5-5 and TRBJ2-7): DAGVTQSPTHLIKTRGQQVTLRCSPISGHKSVSWYQQVLGQGPQFIFQYYEKEERGRGNFPDRFSARQFPNYSSELNVNALLLGDSALYLCASSLGRYAYEQYFGPGTRLTVT.

The V gene is TRBV24-1, the J gene TRBJ2-1, with D maybe TRBD2 (5 bases). Germline V lookup: CDR1 KGHDR, CDR2 SFDVKD. The CDR3 spans 13 residues. The V and J ends lost 6 bases and 8 bases respectively, with 13 bases between them. CDR3 region: CATSSRTGDEQFF. In DNA, the CDR3 is TGTGCCACCAGTTCCCGGACTGGAGATGAGCAGTTCTTC.

The CDR3: CASSLAGLAYEQYF. CDR3 sequence (DNA): TGTGCCAGCAGCTTAGCCGGACTCGCCTACGAGCAGTACTTC. The chain combines TRBV11-2 with TRBJ2-7; the D gene is possibly TRBD2 (5 bases). The CDR3 length is 14 residues. The germline CDR1 and CDR2 sequences are SGHAT and FQNNGV. V lost 1 base, J lost 2 bases, and 9 bases lay in between.

The V and J genes are TRBV18 and TRBJ2-7; 7 positions agree with TRBD1. V dropped 6 bases and J dropped 2; count of bases not matched to a gene: 4. Per germline, CDR1 KGHSH and CDR2 LQKENI. CDR3 length: 13 amino acids. The CDR3 sequence: CASSDGQAYEQYF. DNA of the CDR3: TGTGCCAGCTCGGACGGACAGGCCTACGAGCAGTACTTC.

The chain joins TRBV20-1 to TRBJ1-1; D ambiguous. This CDR3 region has 11 residues. Per germline, CDR1 DFQATT and CDR2 SNEGSKA (reference sequence). Trimming removed 0 bases at V and 11 bases at J, with 10 bases between. CDR3 DNA: TGCAGTGCTAGAGATCAGGTAGAGGCTTTCTTT. Protein product: CSARDQVEAFF.

The rearrangement links TRBV3-1 (or the pseudogene TRBV3-2) to TRBJ2-1; 12 bases are shared with TRBD2. V trimming: 3 bases; J trimming: 1 base; junction bases outside the gene matches: 4. The CDR3 length is 17 residues. Germline V CDR1 and CDR2: LGHDT, YNNKEL (reference sequence). The CDR3 sequence: CASSQLAGGPSYNEQFF. For the CDR3, the DNA is TGTGCCAGCAGCCAGCTAGCGGGAGGGCCATCCTACAATGAGCAGTTCTTC.

This chain uses TRBV24-1 with TRBJ2-6; the D gene is possibly TRBD1 (5 bases). The CDR3 has 16 residues. V was trimmed by 4 bases and J by 4 bases, leaving 13 bases between them. Germline V lookup: CDR1 KGHDR, CDR2 SFDVKD. CDR3 in DNA: TGTGCCACCAGTGAAACCAGGGTGAAAGGGGCCAACGTCCTGACTTTC. It specifies CATSETRVKGANVLTF.

This sequence joins TRBV7-9 and TRBJ1-5; the D is unclear. The V gene's germline CDR1 is SEHNR and CDR2 FQNEAQ (reference sequence). The CDR3 contains 13 residues. The ends were cut back, 0 bases at V and 5 bases at J, with 5 bases in the middle. The CDR3 DNA reads as TGTGCCAGCAGCTTAGCCCCTTATCAGCCCCAGCATTTT. Translation: CASSLAPYQPQHF. Drawing the rest from reference TRBV7-9 and TRBJ1-5, the complete variable domain is DTGVSQNPRHKITKRGQNVTFRCDPISEHNRLYWYRQTLGQGPEFLTYFQNEAQLEKSRLLSDRFSAERPKGSFSTLEIQRTEQGDSAMYLCASSLAPYQPQHFGDGTRLSIL.

The chain has TRBV28 and TRBJ1-2; D is ambiguous. Between the trimmed V and J ends, which lost 6 bases and 3 bases, there was a span of 17 bases. Per the germline V gene, CDR1 is MDHEN and CDR2 is SYDVKM. The CDR3 covers 15 residues. The CDR3 region is CASRNIKSSDYGYTF. DNA for the CDR3: TGTGCCAGCAGAAATATAAAAAGCTCGGACTATGGCTACACCTTC.

The chain links TRBV21-1 to TRBJ1-4; the table's D gene call, TRBD1, was not cross checked with the DNA. TRBV21-1 is classified as a pseudogene. The CDR3 is 17 amino acids. The CDR3 DNA sequence: TGTGCCAGCAGCTCCCCTCCCCCGGGACAGGGAAGGGAAAAACTGTTTTTT. This translates into CASSSPPPGQGREKLFF.

The J gene is TRBJ2-7, the V gene TRBV29-1; 10 nucleotides align to TRBD1. CDR3 size: 14 residues. Trimming at V came to 1 base and at J to 5 bases, leaving 5 bases not matched to a gene. The germline CDR1 and CDR2 sequences are SQVTM and ANQGSEA. Here the CDR3 DNA reads TGCAGCGTTGAAGCCGGGACAGGGGTAGACGAGCAGTACTTC. It codes for CSVEAGTGVDEQYF.

This clone was counted only a few times. This chain links TRBV5-8 with TRBJ2-1, with a tentative D call TRBD2 (5 bases). Trimming stripped 5 bases from V and 12 bases from J, with 24 bases between. The germline gives CDR1 SGHTS, CDR2 YDEGEE. CDR3 size: 15 residues. CDR3 sequence (DNA): TGTGCCAGCAGGCGTGACTACGCGTTAACAATGAGGCAGTTCTTC. Protein product: CASRRDYALTMRQFF.

The chain couples TRBV15 to TRBJ2-2, with D perhaps TRBD2 (5 bases). This CDR3 is built from 14 residues. Trimming removed 1 base at V and 6 bases at J, with 9 bases between. CDR1 is LNHNV and CDR2 is YYDKDF in the germline V gene (reference sequence). The CDR3 sequence: CATSRGNGAGELFF. The CDR3 bases are TGTGCCACCAGCAGAGGGAACGGGGCCGGGGAGCTGTTTTTT. Based on the CDR3 plus reference TRBV15 and TRBJ2-2, the full variable domain is DAMVIQNPRYQVTQFGKPVTLSCSQTLNHNVMYWYQQKSSQAPKLLFHYYDKDFNNEADTPDNFQSRRPNTSFCFLDIRSPGLGDTAMYLCATSRGNGAGELFFGEGSRLTVL.

This clone was found once. J is TRBJ2-7 and V is TRBV24-1; possible D gene TRBD1, 6 bases. Germline V gives CDR1 KGHDR, CDR2 SFDVKD. The V end was cut by 3 bases, the J end by 2 bases, with 16 bases between. This CDR3 is built from 16 residues. The CDR3 sequence: CATSDPNTGSAYEQYF. DNA of the CDR3: TGTGCCACCAGTGATCCAAACACAGGGAGCGCCTACGAGCAGTACTTC.

This clone occurred once. The chain is built from TRBV11-2 and TRBJ1-1; D is undetermined. From germline, CDR1 is SGHAT and CDR2 FQNNGV. CDR3 length: 14 residues. Trimming stripped 5 bases from V and 3 bases from J, with 13 bases between. This CDR3 reads CASSPLTEYTEAFF. DNA of the CDR3: TGTGCCAGCAGCCCTCTTACAGAGTACACTGAAGCTTTCTTT.

This clone was detected many times. This sequence joins TRBV14 and TRBJ2-1; possibly TRBD2 for D (6 bases). The CDR3 consists of 17 residues. In germline, CDR1 is SGHDN, CDR2 FVKESK. Trimming cost V 3 bases and J 1 base, with 16 bases left between them. CDR3 loop: CASSQAGWLRSYNEQFF. The DNA of the CDR3 is TGTGCCAGCAGCCAGGCGGGATGGCTAAGGTCCTACAATGAGCAGTTCTTC.

The genes are TRBV19 and TRBJ1-2; TRBD1 aligns across 7 bases. Germline CDR1 and CDR2: LNHDA and SQIVND (reference sequence). CDR3 size: 15 residues. V lost 4 bases to trimming and J lost 2 bases; unmatched junction nucleotides: 7. The CDR3 protein is CASSKGTAANYGYTF. The CDR3, as DNA: TGTGCCAGTAGTAAAGGGACAGCCGCGAACTATGGCTACACCTTC.

The CDR3 DNA reads TGTGCCAGCAGTTTGAGGGACAGACCCTACGAGCAGTACTTC. Translated, it gives CASSLRDRPYEQYF. This chain connects TRBV28 to TRBJ2-7, with 7 bases that match TRBD1. CDR1 and CDR2 from the germline V gene are MDHEN and SYDVKM. CDR3 length: 14 amino acids. V was pared by 3 bases and J by 2 bases, with 4 bases of the junction left unmatched.

The rearrangement uses TRBV28 and TRBJ2-7, with 7 bases aligning to TRBD1. The germline CDR1 and CDR2 sequences are MDHEN and SYDVKM. This CDR3 has 14 residues. The V and J ends lost 6 bases and 1 base, in that order; junction bases with no gene match: 6. This chain's CDR3 is CASSQGGRSYEQYF. The CDR3 coding sequence is TGTGCCAGCAGCCAAGGGGGCAGGTCCTACGAGCAGTACTTC.

The chain uses TRBV14 and TRBJ2-3; 10 bases fit TRBD2. The CDR3 is 20 amino acids. The V gene end was trimmed by 0 bases and the J gene end by 6 bases; junction bases not matched to a gene: 18. CDR1 and CDR2 (germline): SGHDN, FVKESK. The CDR3 here is CASSQDWASGRGTRVDTQYF. CDR3 in DNA: TGTGCCAGCAGCCAAGATTGGGCTAGCGGGAGAGGTACCCGAGTCGATACGCAGTATTTT.

The chain is built from TRBV4-1 and TRBJ2-7, with a tentative D call TRBD2 (6 bases). Trimming took 4 bases from V and 6 from J, leaving 13 bases between them. The CDR3 loop spans 13 amino acids. Germline V gene data show CDR1 as MGHRA and CDR2 as YSYEKL. CDR3 sequence reads: CASSPGGLFEQYF. In nucleotides, the CDR3 is TGCGCCAGCAGCCCCGGGGGACTCTTCGAGCAGTACTTC.

This clone was seen just once. V usage is TRBV7-6 and J usage is TRBJ2-5; weak D call: TRBD1 (6 bases). Germline lookup yields CDR1 SGHVS and CDR2 FNYEAQ. Trimming took off 2 bases at V and 4 bases at J, with 8 bases between the two ends. The CDR3 totals 13 residues. CDR3 region: CASSLQGIETQYF. CDR3 coding DNA: TGTGCCAGCAGCTTACAGGGGATAGAGACCCAGTACTTC.

V usage is TRBV2 and J usage is TRBJ1-2, with TRBD1 identical over 8 bases. V shed 5 bases, J shed 1 base, and the junction held 9 bases outside the gene matches. Germline-derived CDR1 and CDR2 are SNHLY and FYNNEI. The CDR3 sequence is 16 residues long. The CDR3 spells CASSRQGDRINYGYTF. CDR3 DNA: TGTGCCAGCAGTCGCCAGGGGGACAGGATTAACTATGGCTACACCTTC. Combining the CDR3 with reference TRBV2 and TRBJ1-2 gives the whole variable domain EPEVTQTPSHQVTQMGQEVILRCVPISNHLYFYWYRQILGQKVEFLVSFYNNEISEKSEIFDDQFSVERPDGSNFTLKIRSTKLEDSAMYFCASSRQGDRINYGYTFGSGTRLTVV.

CDR3 nucleotides: TGCGCCAGCAGCTCCCAAGGGGGGGCTTGGGAGACCCAGTACTTC. Translating it yields CASSSQGGAWETQYF. The chain recombines TRBV5-1 with TRBJ2-5; D might be TRBD2 (7 bases). The V and J ends lost 3 bases and 5 bases respectively, with 17 bases between them. This CDR3 has 15 amino acids. Germline assignment: CDR1 SGHRS and CDR2 YFSETQ.

The CDR3 loop reads CASSEGGAGGCGSYEQYF. The DNA of the CDR3 is TGTGCCAGCAGTGAAGGCGGGGCAGGGGGCTGTGGGTCCTACGAGCAGTACTTC. The chain has TRBV6-4 and TRBJ2-7; 8 nucleotides align to TRBD1. The CDR3 contains 18 residues. Germline assignment: CDR1 MRHNA and CDR2 SNTAGT. The V and J ends lost 3 bases and 1 base, in that order; junction bases with no gene match: 14.

The rearrangement links TRBV24-1 to TRBJ1-5; 7 bases agree with TRBD1. V trimming: 4 bases; J trimming: 5 bases; junction bases outside the gene matches: 10. CDR1 and CDR2 (germline): KGHDR, SFDVKD. The CDR3 length is 16 residues. In nucleotides, the CDR3 is TGTGCCACCAGTGAAAACCCGGGACAGAGACATCAGCCCCAGCATTTT. This gives the protein CATSENPGQRHQPQHF.

The chain recombines TRBV30 with TRBJ1-2; no definite D call. Trimming removed 1 base at V and 8 bases at J, with 8 bases between. This CDR3 has 11 residues. Germline CDR1 and CDR2: GTSNPN and SVGIG (reference sequence). The CDR3 sequence: CAWSATVGYTF. As DNA, the CDR3 is TGTGCCTGGAGTGCAACAGTCGGCTACACCTTC.

This chain's CDR3 is CASSLAASQTQETQYF. The CDR3 DNA reads TGTGCCAGCAGCTTGGCCGCCTCACAGACCCAAGAGACCCAGTACTTC. V gene TRBV5-5 combines with J gene TRBJ2-5; no firm D call. CDR3 length: 16 amino acids. CDR1 SGHKS and CDR2 YYEKEE come from the germline V gene (reference sequence). V was shortened by 0 bases and J by 1 base, with 13 bases between the two germline ends.

The rearrangement uses TRBV19 and TRBJ1-5; D unresolved. The CDR3 runs to 16 residues. Trimming removed 8 bases at V and 0 bases at J, with 17 bases between. The germline CDR1 and CDR2 sequences are LNHDA and SQIVND (reference sequence). The CDR3 DNA reads TGTGCCAGTCATTGGGCTGAAGGTTATAGCAATCAGCCCCAGCATTTT. It encodes CASHWAEGYSNQPQHF.